The clone carrying this T cell receptor (beta chain) occurred many times. From the PCR reads, TCRdb called clonotypes with MiXCR, one entry per CDR3 protein. The sample includes about 640,000 distinct CDR3 sequences, 15% to 20% of them seen just once. The CDR3 runs 14 residues. Germline V CDR1 and CDR2: MGHRA, YSYEKL. Trimming shortened V by 1 base and J by 4 bases, and 10 bases separated the two germline ends. These data come from a study of molecular identifiers for immune sequencing clone quantification. The wider study: Replicate experiments took RNA from around 18,000 or 91,000 naive CD8 cells, divided it five ways and sequenced four.

The sequence was obtained from a human donor in good health. Some libraries in this study had Jurkat cell RNA spiked in. This chain links TRBV4-1 with TRBJ1-1; D remains ambiguous. The specimen was naive CD8+ T cells from blood, with Jurkat cell RNA spiked in. Subset in this sample: FACS-sorted CD8+CD4-CCR7+CD45RA+ naive T cells. CDR3 amino acids: CASSQVRVFTEAFF. CDR3 DNA sequence: TGCGCCAGCAGCCAAGTAAGGGTATTCACTGAAGCTTTCTTT.